This record looks at one T cell receptor beta chain sequence and its context. Assay: immunoSEQ multiplex PCR; the TCRdb copy retains only in-frame clones and omits some. This repertoire shows 150,000 to 200,000 clones, 80% to 95% found once; its top ten account for 2.3%. CDR1 is SGHRS and CDR2 is YFSETQ in the germline V gene. The CDR3 runs 12 residues. V lost 0 bases, J lost 8 bases, and 8 bases lay in between. The data were obtained in a study of T cell responses to AZD1222 COVID-19 vaccine. The input for sequencing was peripheral blood, taken on day 0 of AZD1222 vaccination. V and J are TRBV5-1 and TRBJ1-1; tentatively, D is TRBD1 (6 bases). This TCR derives from an adult in good health. The DNA of the CDR3 is TGCGCCAGCAGCTTGGAAGGGACAGAAGCTTTCTTT. This sequence encodes CASSLEGTEAFF.